Listed here are 25 T cell receptor beta chains from one sample, sequenced in a study of regulatory T cells in long-lasting Graves disease. The time point here: newly diagnosed GD, antithyroid drugs for less than 3 months. PBMC-extracted RNA yielded the TCR library. Library construction for TCR beta used iRepertoire HTBI primers and Arm-PCR of CDR3 regions. Via MiXCR, TCRdb re-called the multiplex PCR reads, giving one row per CDR3 protein. The sample contains 520,000 or so distinct CDR3 sequences, 12% of which appear only once. These records were also assigned to another study, of T cells in Graves' hyperthyroidism and ophthalmopathy.

The starting material was peripheral blood mononuclear cells (PBMCs), obtained at new diagnosis, from a patient treated with antithyroid drugs. The receptor source for this set is a woman aged 25 to 45 with Graves disease.

This clonotype was detected a few times. The CDR3 reads CASSQVTGPHEQYF. In DNA, the CDR3 is TGCGCCAGCAGCCAAGTCACAGGTCCCCACGAGCAGTACTTC. The chain uses TRBV4-3 and TRBJ2-7; D is possibly TRBD1 (5 bases). Trimming removed 1 base from V and 5 bases from J, with 12 bases in between. Germline V CDR1 and CDR2: LGHNA, YSLEER. This CDR3 has 14 amino acids.

This clonotype was seen many times. The chain carries TRBV7-2 and TRBJ1-5; D unresolved. This CDR3 has 12 amino acids. V was trimmed by 5 bases and J by 9 bases, leaving 11 bases between them. Germline loops: CDR1 SGHTA, CDR2 FQGNSA. The CDR3 region is CASSPYSGPQHF. For the CDR3, the DNA is TGTGCCAGCAGCCCGTATTCGGGGCCCCAGCATTTT.

This clonotype was counted a few times. This sequence joins TRBV6-1 and TRBJ1-2, with D possibly TRBD1 on 5 matching bases. CDR1 is MNHNS and CDR2 is SASEGT in the germline V gene. There are 14 residues in the CDR3. Deletions cut 7 bases from V and 8 bases from J, with 20 bases between. The CDR3 DNA reads TGTGCCAGCATATCAGGGATGGGTCTTGAGGGCTACACCTTC. It specifies CASISGMGLEGYTF.

As to this clonotype: Relative to the germline gene, one junction end is altered; a read error may explain this. This chain connects TRBV19 to TRBJ2-7, with a weak D call TRBD2 (5 bases). Germline CDR1 reads LNHDA; CDR2 reads SQIVND (reference sequence). The CDR3 has 12 amino acids. The CDR3 bases are TGTGCCAGTAGTGTCGGCGGGTACGAGCGGTACTTC. This encodes CASSVGGYERYF.

This clonotype was recorded many times. V is TRBV28 and J is TRBJ2-7; D uncertain. The CDR3 runs to 15 residues. Per the germline V gene, CDR1 is MDHEN and CDR2 is SYDVKM. The V end lost 1 base, the J end lost 3 bases, and 13 bases lay between the germline ends. The DNA of the CDR3 is TGTGCCAGCAGTTTATCCGGAGACTGGAACTACGAGCAGTACTTC. Amino acids: CASSLSGDWNYEQYF.

This clonotype appeared many times. The chain has TRBV5-5 and TRBJ1-4, with D perhaps matching TRBD1 (6 bases). The V gene's germline CDR1 is SGHKS and CDR2 YYEKEE (reference sequence). CDR3 length: 16 residues. The V and J ends lost 2 bases and 7 bases respectively, with 18 bases between them. The CDR3 coding sequence is TGTGCCAGCAGCTTCTTGATGGGGGGCGAACGTGAAAAACTGTTTTTT. This sequence encodes CASSFLMGGEREKLFF.

This clonotype was seen repeatedly, ten times or more. V usage is TRBV7-2 and J usage is TRBJ2-3; D unclear. The CDR3 totals 15 residues. CDR1 and CDR2 (germline): SGHTA, FQGNSA. With 5 bases removed from V and 2 bases from J, the gap between germline ends came to 14 bases. The CDR3, as DNA: TGTGCCAGCAGCGTTGCTGGCATTTTCACAGATACGCAGTATTTT. It yields the protein CASSVAGIFTDTQYF.

This clonotype was recorded many times. CDR3 coding DNA: TGTGCCAGTCAGGCGGGCTACCTCCGCAATGAGCAGTTCTTC. Translation gives CASQAGYLRNEQFF. V usage is TRBV2 and J usage is TRBJ2-1, with D perhaps TRBD2 (5 bases). The CDR3 runs to 14 residues. Trimming took 9 bases from V and 6 from J, leaving 18 bases between them. Germline CDR1 is SNHLY and CDR2 is FYNNEI.

The rearrangement uses TRBV18 and TRBJ2-1, with D tentatively TRBD1 (7 bases). Germline CDR1 KGHSH, CDR2 LQKENI. The CDR3 loop spans 16 amino acids. Trimming took 5 bases from V and 5 from J, leaving 19 bases between them. CDR3 in amino acids: CASSGGTAFFNNEQFF. In DNA, the CDR3 is TGTGCCAGCTCAGGCGGGACAGCTTTTTTTAACAATGAGCAGTTCTTC. The full variable domain, rest sourced from reference TRBV18 and TRBJ2-1, is NAGVMQNPRHLVRRRGQEARLRCSPMKGHSHVYWYRQLPEEGLKFMVYLQKENIIDESGMPKERFSAEFPKEGPSILRIQQVVRGDSAAYFCASSGGTAFFNNEQFFGPGTRLTVL.

This clonotype has ten or more counts. This chain uses TRBV12-3 or TRBV12-4 with TRBJ2-2; 8 positions agree with TRBD1. The CDR3 spans 16 residues. J lost 1 base, V lost 6 bases, and 7 bases had no gene match. CDR3 sequence reads: CASSVPGQVNTGELFF. The CDR3 DNA sequence: TGTGCCAGCAGCGTTCCGGGACAGGTGAACACCGGGGAGCTGTTTTTT.

V and J are TRBV6-2 or TRBV6-3 and TRBJ1-1, with a weak D call TRBD1 (6 bases). Trimming shortened V by 5 bases and J by 0 bases, and 13 bases separated the two germline ends. The germline V gene encodes CDR1 MNHEY and CDR2 SVGEGT. The CDR3 is 15 residues long. The CDR3 reads CASSPYRAMNTEAFF. The CDR3 nucleotides are TGTGCCAGCAGTCCTTACAGGGCGATGAACACTGAAGCTTTCTTT.

Many counts were recorded for this clonotype. The chain uses TRBV18 and TRBJ2-1, with 8 bases lining up with TRBD2. Trimming took 3 bases from V and 9 from J; bases not matched to a gene: 4. Germline V gene data show CDR1 as KGHSH and CDR2 as LQKENI. The CDR3 spans 13 residues. CDR3 DNA: TGTGCCAGCTCACCCTCGCGGGAGGTTGAGCAGTTCTTC. It translates to CASSPSREVEQFF. The full variable domain, rest sourced from reference TRBV18 and TRBJ2-1, is NAGVMQNPRHLVRRRGQEARLRCSPMKGHSHVYWYRQLPEEGLKFMVYLQKENIIDESGMPKERFSAEFPKEGPSILRIQQVVRGDSAAYFCASSPSREVEQFFGPGTRLTVL.

Comment on this clonotype: The likely explanation is a read error, given a far larger clone one base away. The chain has TRBV30 and TRBJ2-5, with a weak D call TRBD1 (6 bases). The CDR3 consists of 10 residues. The germline V and J ends were trimmed by 8 bases and 11 bases, with 15 bases remaining between them. Germline CDR1 and CDR2: GTSNPN and SVGIG (reference sequence). The DNA of the CDR3 is TGTGCCGGGGGCTACAATGAGCAGTACTTC. It translates to CAGGYNEQYF. The full variable domain, completed using reference TRBV30 and TRBJ2-5, is SQTIHQWPATLVQPVGSPLSLECTVEGTSNPNLYWYRQAAGRGLQLLFYSVGIGQISSEVPQNLSASRPQDRQFILSSKKLLLSDSGFYLCAGGYNEQYFGPGTRLLVL.

CDR3 DNA sequence: TGCGCCAGCAGCTTGCCAGGGGAGATGAACACTGAAGCTTTCTTT. Encoded protein: CASSLPGEMNTEAFF. This chain joins TRBV5-1 and TRBJ1-1, with D perhaps matching TRBD1 (6 bases). Germline V CDR1 and CDR2: SGHRS, YFSETQ. V was trimmed by 1 base and J by 0 bases, leaving 10 bases between them. The length of the CDR3 is 15 residues.

This clonotype has ten or more counts. The germline gene is not matched at one end of the junction; a read error may be the cause. The V gene is TRBV7-7, the J gene TRBJ2-1; D might be TRBD1 or TRBD2, each matching 5 bases. This CDR3 comprises 15 residues. CDR1 SSHAT and CDR2 FNYEAQ come from the germline V gene (reference sequence). CDR3 DNA sequence: TGTGCTAGCAGCTTGGGACCGCCGGTCTACAATGAGCAGTTCTTC. Its translation is CASSLGPPVYNEQFF.

The table lists this clonotype with many counts. This chain connects TRBV18 to TRBJ2-7; tentatively, D is TRBD2 (6 bases). V was pared by 3 bases and J by 8 bases, with 11 bases between. In germline, CDR1 is KGHSH, CDR2 LQKENI. The CDR3 is 12 amino acids. CDR3 sequence: CASSPRREKQYF. The CDR3 region has the DNA TGTGCCAGCTCACCGCGGAGGGAGAAGCAGTACTTC.

This clonotype has a handful of counts. The gene calls are TRBV4-1 and TRBJ1-6; D remains unclear. Germline CDR1 MGHRA, CDR2 YSYEKL. The germline V and J ends were trimmed by 1 base and 7 bases, with 8 bases remaining between them. CDR3 length: 14 amino acids. The CDR3 loop reads CASSQVVRNSPLHF. CDR3 DNA: TGCGCCAGCAGCCAAGTCGTAAGAAATTCACCCCTCCACTTT.

Ten or more counts support this clonotype. DNA for the CDR3: TGTGCCATCAGTGAACAGGGGGCGCCGGGAGAGCAGTACTTC. Its translation: CAISEQGAPGEQYF. This chain links TRBV10-3 with TRBJ2-7; 9 nucleotides align to TRBD1. The CDR3 spans 14 residues. The J segment lost 7 bases and the V segment lost 3 bases, leaving 7 bases of the junction unmatched. From germline, CDR1 is ENHRY and CDR2 SYGVKD.

This clonotype has a count of ten or more. The chain couples TRBV7-6 to TRBJ2-2; maybe TRBD1 (5 bases). The germline V gene has CDR1 SGHVS and CDR2 FNYEAQ. Trimming took 2 bases from V and 3 from J, leaving 10 bases between them. The CDR3 has 15 residues. The chain's CDR3 is CASSLKTDDTGELFF. The CDR3 DNA reads TGTGCCAGCAGCTTAAAGACAGATGACACCGGGGAGCTGTTTTTT.

V is TRBV20-1 and J is TRBJ2-5; 7 bases fit TRBD1. The trim removed 3 bases at V and 5 bases at J, leaving 18 bases unmatched. Looked up from germline, CDR1 is DFQATT and CDR2 is SNEGSKA (reference sequence). CDR3 size: 17 residues. In DNA, the CDR3 is TGCAGTGCTAGCGCTGGAACCGGTAGGGGGCTCAGGGAGACCCAGTACTTC. The encoded protein is CSASAGTGRGLRETQYF.

This clonotype was recorded at least ten times. The chain uses TRBV9 and TRBJ2-7; TRBD1 agrees at 9 bases. In germline, CDR1 is SGDLS, CDR2 YYNGEE. With 3 bases clipped from V and 5 bases from J, the junction kept 9 bases outside the gene matches. The CDR3 is 15 amino acids. DNA for the CDR3: TGTGCCAGCAGCGCGCATGGGACAGGGATCGACGAGCAGTACTTC. Translated: CASSAHGTGIDEQYF.

This clonotype was picked up many times. The chain has TRBV6-1 and TRBJ1-1; possible D gene TRBD1, 6 bases. The germline V gene has CDR1 MNHNS and CDR2 SASEGT. CDR3 size: 15 residues. V shed 8 bases and J shed 0 bases, with 16 bases lying between them. This CDR3 reads CASGPGQILNTEAFF. In nucleotides, the CDR3 is TGTGCCAGCGGTCCTGGACAGATACTGAACACTGAAGCTTTCTTT.

The chain employs TRBV20-1 and TRBJ2-3, with 10 bases lining up with TRBD2. J was trimmed by 4 bases and V by 3 bases; bases with no gene match: 16. CDR1 is DFQATT, CDR2 SNEGSKA, per germline (reference sequence). The CDR3 loop spans 18 amino acids. This CDR3 reads CSARGLAGESAGADTQYF. The CDR3 coding sequence is TGCAGTGCTAGGGGTCTAGCGGGAGAAAGTGCGGGGGCAGATACGCAGTATTTT.

The chain joins TRBV24-1 to TRBJ2-3; possible D gene TRBD2, 6 bases. The CDR3 spans 15 residues. The germline V and J ends were trimmed by 3 bases and 1 base, with 10 bases remaining between them. Germline V lookup: CDR1 KGHDR, CDR2 SFDVKD. CDR3 residues: CATSDAEGGTDTQYF. The CDR3 DNA is TGTGCCACCAGTGATGCGGAGGGTGGCACAGATACGCAGTATTTT.

This clonotype was seen repeatedly, ten times or more. This rearrangement joins TRBV7-2 to TRBJ2-3; a weak D match, TRBD2 (5 bases). Germline assignment: CDR1 SGHTA and CDR2 FQGNSA. The ends were cut back, 2 bases at V and 8 bases at J, with 8 bases in the middle. This CDR3 is built from 12 residues. The CDR3 loop reads CASSLRAGTQYF. In DNA, the CDR3 is TGTGCCAGCAGCTTACGGGCGGGTACGCAGTATTTT. The full variable domain, completed using reference TRBV7-2 and TRBJ2-3, is GAGVSQSPSNKVTEKGKDVELRCDPISGHTALYWYRQSLGQGLEFLIYFQGNSAPDKSGLPSDRFSAERTGGSVSTLTIQRTQQEDSAVYLCASSLRAGTQYFGPGTRLTVL.